This TCR beta chain was sequenced in a study of cytomegalovirus exposure and HLA in healthy donors. Points on this clone: Its target is not known. One end of the junction is discordant with germline, which a read error may explain.

This PCR relied on a set of 60 Vbeta primers and 13 Jbeta primers. The repertoire was sequenced with immunoSEQ multiplex PCR; TCRdb's copy has only in-frame clones and lacks some. The top ten clones hold under 3% of a sample with fewer than 200,000 clones, under 80% of them seen once. Overall study findings and caveats: Upon later analysis, HLA-associated TCR beta chains proved more clonally expanded than other, equally common chains.

The germline V gene has CDR1 ENHRY and CDR2 SYGVKD. The CDR3 runs to 16 residues. Sequenced sample: PBMCs. The sequence derives from a human donor in good health. V usage is TRBV10-3 and J usage is TRBJ2-2, with D perhaps TRBD1 (6 bases). CDR3 DNA: TGTGTCATCAGCAGTCCCACAGGGTCGAACACCGGGGAGCTGTTTTTT. Its translation is CVISSPTGSNTGELFF.